The 20 T cell receptor beta chains below all came from one sample that was sequenced in a study of shared clonotypes between healthy human individuals. TCRdb's copy holds only in-frame clones and misses some; the assay was immunoSEQ multiplex PCR. The table has roughly 2 million clones, 90% to 95% seen once. Sequenced input: naive CD4+ T cells sorted from blood. Subset meaning: CD45RA+ positively selected. These receptors originate from a man aged 18 to 29 in good health.

J is TRBJ2-1 and V is TRBV6-5; 9 positions match TRBD1. The CDR3 is made up of 13 amino acids. V was pared by 5 bases and J by 9 bases, with 5 bases of the junction left unmatched. Per germline, CDR1 MNHEY and CDR2 SVGAGI. For the CDR3, the DNA is TGTGCCAGCAGTGGACTGGGACAGGGTGAGCAGTTCTTC. As protein: CASSGLGQGEQFF.

CDR3 sequence (DNA): TGCGCCAGCAGCCAAGTAGCCGCTAATGAAAAACTGTTTTTT. Encoded protein: CASSQVAANEKLFF. The chain recombines TRBV4-1 with TRBJ1-4; D gene ambiguous. The V gene lost 1 base and the J gene lost 3 bases, with 6 bases spanning the gap. CDR3 length: 14 amino acids. Germline CDR1 reads MGHRA; CDR2 reads YSYEKL.

The chain couples TRBV2 to TRBJ1-5; possibly TRBD1 for D (5 bases). Germline values: CDR1 SNHLY, CDR2 FYNNEI. The CDR3 contains 17 residues. V lost 10 bases and J lost 0, with 22 bases in between. The CDR3 loop reads CATFQYRQRISNQPQHF. Written as DNA, the CDR3 is TGTGCCACCTTTCAATATCGACAGAGAATTAGCAATCAGCCCCAGCATTTT. Variable domain in full (rest from reference TRBV2 and TRBJ1-5): EPEVTQTPSHQVTQMGQEVILRCVPISNHLYFYWYRQILGQKVEFLVSFYNNEISEKSEIFDDQFSVERPDGSNFTLKIRSTKLEDSAMYFCATFQYRQRISNQPQHFGDGTRLSIL.

The rearrangement links TRBV11-2 to TRBJ2-5, with D unclear. In germline, CDR1 is SGHAT, CDR2 FQNNGV. This CDR3 region has 13 residues. Deletions cut 4 bases from V and 2 bases from J, with 8 bases between. The CDR3 loop is CASSSDIQETQYF. CDR3 nucleotide sequence: TGTGCCAGCAGCTCAGACATTCAAGAGACCCAGTACTTC.

This clone was detected only once. This chain links TRBV5-1 with TRBJ2-5; 7 bases fit TRBD1. Per germline, CDR1 SGHRS and CDR2 YFSETQ. There are 15 residues in the CDR3. V trimming: 4 bases; J trimming: 2 bases; junction bases outside the gene matches: 8. Here the CDR3 DNA reads TGCGCCAGCAGCCGCCAACCGGGACAGCAAGAGACCCAGTACTTC. This sequence encodes CASSRQPGQQETQYF.

The sample holds many counts of this clone. Other DNA sequences in the same sample also yield this CDR3. This chain links TRBV29-1 with TRBJ1-1; 10 bases are shared with TRBD1. The V and J ends lost 5 bases and 0 bases, in that order; junction bases with no gene match: 6. The CDR3 length is 15 residues. CDR1 is SQVTM, CDR2 ANQGSEA, per germline. CDR3 in DNA: TGCAGCGTTTTCGAGACAGGGGGCGTGAACACTGAAGCTTTCTTT. Translation: CSVFETGGVNTEAFF. Variable domain in full (rest from reference TRBV29-1 and TRBJ1-1): SAVISQKPSRDICQRGTSLTIQCQVDSQVTMMFWYRQQPGQSLTLIATANQGSEATYESGFVIDKFPISRPNLTFSTLTVSNMSPEDSSIYLCSVFETGGVNTEAFFGQGTRLTVV.

The chain joins TRBV5-1 to TRBJ2-6, with TRBD1 matching over 7 bases. Germline assignment: CDR1 SGHRS and CDR2 YFSETQ. The CDR3 extends over 18 amino acids. J lost 0 bases, V lost 4 bases, and 10 bases had no gene match. The chain's CDR3 is CASSVYGTDLSGANVLTF. The CDR3, as DNA: TGCGCCAGCAGCGTATACGGGACAGACCTCTCTGGGGCCAACGTCCTGACTTTC.

This chain uses TRBV28 with TRBJ2-1; 7 bases align to TRBD1. V lost 11 bases, J lost 0 bases, and 7 bases stayed unmatched. The length of the CDR3 is 14 residues. CDR1 and CDR2 (germline): MDHEN, SYDVKM. CDR3 DNA sequence: TGTGCCGGATCGTGGGACAGCTCCTACAATGAGCAGTTCTTC. Residues: CAGSWDSSYNEQFF.

This chain joins TRBV19 and TRBJ2-7, with TRBD2 matching 7 bases. The CDR3 contains 13 residues. Germline CDR1 and CDR2: LNHDA and SQIVND (reference sequence). V gave up 3 bases and J gave up 2 bases; unmatched junction bases: 1. This CDR3 is CASSMGLTYEQYF. Here the CDR3 DNA reads TGTGCCAGTAGTATGGGACTAACCTACGAGCAGTACTTC.

The chain couples TRBV18 to TRBJ1-2, with 7 positions matching TRBD1. Germline CDR1 reads KGHSH; CDR2 reads LQKENI. V dropped 4 bases and J dropped 8; count of bases not matched to a gene: 16. CDR3 size: 16 residues. The CDR3 DNA sequence: TGTGCCAGCTCACTCCAACCCTCAGGGGGTTTCGGCGGCTACACCTTC. It yields the protein CASSLQPSGGFGGYTF.

CDR3 region: CATDAPGETQYF. CDR3 nucleotides: TGTGCCACCGACGCGCCTGGAGAGACCCAGTACTTC. The chain is built from TRBV15 and TRBJ2-5; D is uncertain. Germline CDR1 and CDR2: LNHNV and YYDKDF (reference sequence). V gave up 8 bases and J gave up 4 bases, with 11 bases separating them. The CDR3 runs to 12 residues.

CDR3 residues: CASSLASGGTYNEQFF. In DNA, the CDR3 is TGTGCCAGCAGCTTAGCAAGCGGGGGAACCTACAATGAGCAGTTCTTC. The V gene is TRBV7-2, the J gene TRBJ2-1, with 8 nucleotides matching TRBD2. Germline V CDR1 and CDR2: SGHTA, FQGNSA. The J segment lost 2 bases and the V segment lost 0 bases, leaving 3 bases of the junction unmatched. This CDR3 region has 16 residues.

The table lists this clone with a count of one. The chain carries TRBV7-2 and TRBJ2-5; D unclear. Germline CDR1 and CDR2: SGHTA and FQGNSA. The CDR3 consists of 11 residues. Trimming took 5 bases from V and 5 from J, leaving 6 bases between them. CDR3 nucleotides: TGTGCCAGCAGCGATAAGGAGACCCAGTACTTC. The encoded protein is CASSDKETQYF.

CDR3 residues: CASTIPNGYSNQPQHF. The DNA for the CDR3 is TGTGCCAGCACCATCCCCAACGGTTATAGCAATCAGCCCCAGCATTTT. This rearrangement joins TRBV6-6 to TRBJ1-5; D remains unclear. Trimming pared 7 bases from V and 0 bases from J, leaving 16 bases between. The length of the CDR3 is 16 residues. Germline V lookup: CDR1 MNHNY, CDR2 SVGAGI (reference sequence).

The chain combines TRBV10-1 with TRBJ1-4; a weak D match, TRBD1 (6 bases). This CDR3 spans 14 amino acids. Looked up from germline, CDR1 is WNHNN and CDR2 is SYGVQD (reference sequence). The ends were cut back, 5 bases at V and 5 bases at J, with 12 bases in the middle. This chain's CDR3 is CASSRGRGNEKLFF. In DNA, the CDR3 is TGCGCCAGCAGTCGGGGGCGCGGGAATGAAAAACTGTTTTTT.

The chain joins TRBV2 to TRBJ2-7, with D perhaps TRBD2 (6 bases). Trimming pared 4 bases from V and 4 bases from J, leaving 14 bases between. The germline gives CDR1 SNHLY, CDR2 FYNNEI. The CDR3 has 14 residues. CDR3 sequence (DNA): TGTGCCAGCAGTGGGACTACAGGTGTTTACGAGCAGTACTTC. Residues: CASSGTTGVYEQYF.

The chain uses TRBV29-1 and TRBJ2-2; 8 bases align to TRBD1. This CDR3 is built from 14 residues. V shed 7 bases and J 0 bases; nucleotides not matched to a gene: 4. Germline values: CDR1 SQVTM, CDR2 ANQGSEA. CDR3 DNA sequence: TGCAGCGCTCAGGGGGCCGCGAACACCGGGGAGCTGTTTTTT. Its translation: CSAQGAANTGELFF.

This clone is a singleton in its sample. CDR3 protein: CASSAPSEENIQYF. The CDR3 bases are TGTGCCAGCAGCGCCCCTTCGGAGGAAAACATTCAGTACTTC. J is TRBJ2-4 and V is TRBV21-1; TRBD2, the table's D call, was not compared with the DNA. TRBV21-1 is recorded as a pseudogene. This CDR3 has 14 residues.

The sample holds a few counts of this clone. This sample includes further DNA sequences coding for the same CDR3. The rearrangement uses TRBV5-1 and TRBJ2-1; possible D gene TRBD2, 6 bases. The CDR3 is made up of 16 amino acids. Germline CDR1 and CDR2: SGHRS and YFSETQ. V was cut by 0 bases and J by 0 bases, with 10 bases left in between. In DNA form, the CDR3 reads TGCGCCAGCAGCTTGGTGGTCGGGAGCTCCTACAATGAGCAGTTCTTC. Translated, it gives CASSLVVGSSYNEQFF.

This clone was recorded only once. The genes are TRBV5-6 and TRBJ1-2, with D perhaps TRBD1 (6 bases). V lost 4 bases and J lost 2, with 15 bases in between. This CDR3 spans 15 amino acids. Germline CDR1 and CDR2: SGHDT and YYEEEE. CDR3 sequence (DNA): TGTGCCAGCAGCACGGACAGAGGGAACAACTATGGCTACACCTTC. Protein sequence: CASSTDRGNNYGYTF.